This is a list of T cell receptor beta chains from one sample in a study of T cells in Graves' hyperthyroidism and ophthalmopathy. TCRdb used MiXCR to reprocess the multiplex PCR reads, holding one entry per CDR3 protein. This table has about 410,000 distinct CDR3 sequences, approximately 14% appearing once. Sequencing was done on a sample of blood. Receptors originate from a man between 18 and 29 years old with Graves' ophthalmopathy. Both conserved end residues are part of each CDR3. The D gene is left open where the match is weak. Some rows mark clone size as missing; the rest say once, few, many or name a class of expanded clone.

v_gene: TRBV5-1; abundance: many; d_gene: TRBD1; j_gene: TRBJ1-1; CDR3aa: CASSLRTGTAEAFF; CDR3nt: TGCGCCAGCAGCCTCCGAACCGGGACAGCTGAAGCTTTCTTT
v_gene: TRBV3-1; abundance: -; d_gene: -; j_gene: TRBJ2-7; CDR3aa: CASSLDRPGYEQYF; CDR3nt: TGTGCCAGCAGCCTAGACAGGCCCGGCTACGAGCAGTACTTC
v_gene: TRBV29-1; abundance: -; d_gene: -; j_gene: TRBJ1-2; CDR3aa: CSVGTGPNNYGYTF; CDR3nt: TGCAGCGTGGGTACAGGCCCCAATAACTATGGCTACACCTTC
v_gene: TRBV7-8; abundance: many; d_gene: -; j_gene: TRBJ1-3; CDR3aa: CASSNGRDNTGNTIYF; CDR3nt: TGTGCCAGCAGCAACGGGCGAGACAACACTGGAAACACCATATATTTT
v_gene: TRBV24-1; abundance: many; d_gene: TRBD1; j_gene: TRBJ2-3; CDR3aa: CATSAQLGQGRTGDTQYF; CDR3nt: TGTGCCACCAGCGCCCAATTGGGACAGGGTCGGACGGGAGATACGCAGTATTTT
v_gene: TRBV3-1; abundance: many; d_gene: TRBD2; j_gene: TRBJ2-7; CDR3aa: CASSPSGGPYEQYF; CDR3nt: TGTGCCAGCAGCCCCAGCGGGGGCCCCTACGAGCAGTACTTC
v_gene: TRBV7-9; abundance: -; d_gene: -; j_gene: TRBJ2-1; CDR3aa: CASSPGGFYNEQLF; CDR3nt: TGTGCCAGCAGCCCAGGGGGGTTCTACAATGAGCAGCTCTTC
v_gene: TRBV5-8; abundance: many; d_gene: -; j_gene: TRBJ1-1; CDR3aa: CASSQINTEAFF; CDR3nt: TGTGCCAGCAGCCAAATTAACACTGAAGCTTTCTTT
v_gene: TRBV9; abundance: many; d_gene: TRBD2; j_gene: TRBJ2-7; CDR3aa: CASSVTSGSYEQYF; CDR3nt: TGTGCCAGCAGCGTAACTAGCGGTTCCTACGAGCAGTACTTC
v_gene: TRBV19; abundance: -; d_gene: -; j_gene: TRBJ1-5; CDR3aa: CASSLGISNQPQHF; CDR3nt: TGTGCCAGTAGTTTGGGTATAAGCAATCAGCCCCAGCATTTT
v_gene: TRBV12-3/TRBV12-4; abundance: many; d_gene: TRBD2; j_gene: TRBJ2-1; CDR3aa: CASSGEGTTGYNEQFF; CDR3nt: TGTGCCAGCAGCGGGGAGGGGACCACGGGCTACAATGAGCAGTTCTTC
v_gene: TRBV12-3/TRBV12-4; abundance: many; d_gene: TRBD1; j_gene: TRBJ1-6; CDR3aa: CASRPTGESSPLHF; CDR3nt: TGTGCCAGCAGACCTACAGGGGAGAGTTCACCCCTCCACTTT
v_gene: TRBV6-1; abundance: few; d_gene: -; j_gene: TRBJ1-4; CDR3aa: CASSTQRGGRFF; CDR3nt: TGTGCCAGCAGTACCCAGCGGGGGGGCCGGTTTTTT
v_gene: TRBV12-3/TRBV12-4; abundance: many; d_gene: TRBD2; j_gene: TRBJ2-5; CDR3aa: CASTQTSLQETQYF; CDR3nt: TGTGCCAGCACCCAGACTAGCCTCCAAGAGACCCAGTACTTC
v_gene: TRBV14; abundance: -; d_gene: -; j_gene: TRBJ1-1; CDR3aa: CASSLLGTLNEAFF; CDR3nt: TGTGCCAGCAGCCTCCTCGGGACTCTTAATGAAGCTTTCTTT
v_gene: TRBV20-1; abundance: many; d_gene: -; j_gene: TRBJ1-1; CDR3aa: CSARVGATNTEAFF; CDR3nt: TGCAGTGCTAGAGTGGGGGCGACCAACACTGAAGCTTTCTTT
v_gene: TRBV24-1; abundance: many; d_gene: TRBD2; j_gene: TRBJ2-1; CDR3aa: CATSDPLAVAYNEQFF; CDR3nt: TGTGCCACCAGTGACCCACTAGCGGTCGCCTACAATGAGCAGTTCTTC
v_gene: TRBV5-1; abundance: few; d_gene: -; j_gene: TRBJ1-2; CDR3aa: CASSPGSGGPLFGYTF; CDR3nt: TGCGCCAGCAGCCCGGGATCGGGGGGGCCCCTTTTTGGCTACACCTTC
v_gene: TRBV19; abundance: few; d_gene: -; j_gene: TRBJ1-5; CDR3aa: CASSPASGALQPQHF; CDR3nt: TGTGCCAGTAGTCCCGCTTCAGGGGCACTTCAGCCCCAGCATTTT
v_gene: TRBV6-5; abundance: many; d_gene: TRBD1; j_gene: TRBJ1-1; CDR3aa: CASSYDQGVDTEAFF; CDR3nt: TGTGCCAGCAGTTACGACCAGGGGGTGGACACTGAAGCTTTCTTT
v_gene: TRBV5-1; abundance: many; d_gene: -; j_gene: TRBJ2-5; CDR3aa: CASRYTSTQETQYF; CDR3nt: TGCGCCAGCAGATATACTAGCACACAAGAGACCCAGTACTTC
v_gene: TRBV4-1; abundance: -; d_gene: -; j_gene: TRBJ2-6; CDR3aa: CASSRPGTLSSGANVLTF; CDR3nt: TGCGCCAGCAGTCGTCCCGGGACATTATCCTCTGGGGCCAACGTCCTGACTTTC
v_gene: TRBV6-1; abundance: -; d_gene: TRBD1; j_gene: TRBJ2-7; CDR3aa: CASSISGTGREQYF; CDR3nt: TGTGCCAGCAGTATCTCCGGGACAGGGCGCGAGCAGTACTTC
v_gene: TRBV7-9; abundance: -; d_gene: TRBD1; j_gene: TRBJ2-7; CDR3aa: CASSPAPPTGLWGEQYF; CDR3nt: TGTGCCAGCAGTCCCGCCCCCCCGACAGGGCTTTGGGGAGAGCAGTACTTC
v_gene: TRBV29-1; abundance: many; d_gene: -; j_gene: TRBJ2-7; CDR3aa: CSAGDRVSYEQYF; CDR3nt: TGCAGCGCCGGGGACCGCGTATCCTACGAGCAGTACTTC
v_gene: TRBV11-2; abundance: many; d_gene: -; j_gene: TRBJ1-1; CDR3aa: CASSSLAGDGTEAFF; CDR3nt: TGTGCCAGCAGCTCGTTAGCAGGGGATGGCACTGAAGCTTTCTTT
v_gene: TRBV4-1; abundance: few; d_gene: -; j_gene: TRBJ2-1; CDR3aa: CASSQETLLQGPYNNEQFF; CDR3nt: TGCGCCAGCAGCCAAGAGACCCTCTTACAGGGACCCTACAACAATGAGCAGTTCTTC
v_gene: TRBV2; abundance: -; d_gene: TRBD2; j_gene: TRBJ2-2; CDR3aa: CASRWTSGATNTGELFF; CDR3nt: TGTGCCAGCAGGTGGACTAGCGGGGCGACGAACACCGGGGAGCTGTTTTTT
v_gene: TRBV5-4; abundance: few; d_gene: TRBD1; j_gene: TRBJ2-1; CDR3aa: CASSVGTGFYNEQFF; CDR3nt: TGTGCCAGCAGCGTGGGGACAGGGTTCTACAATGAGCAGTTCTTC
v_gene: TRBV4-1; abundance: -; d_gene: -; j_gene: TRBJ1-5; CDR3aa: CASSQDSEPQHF; CDR3nt: TGCGCCAGCAGCCAAGATAGCGAGCCCCAGCATTTT
v_gene: TRBV7-9; abundance: few; d_gene: TRBD1; j_gene: TRBJ1-1; CDR3aa: CASRTGTEAEAFF; CDR3nt: TGTGCCAGCAGAACCGGGACAGAGGCTGAAGCTTTCTTT
v_gene: TRBV7-9; abundance: -; d_gene: TRBD1; j_gene: TRBJ2-7; CDR3aa: CASSLVVTGSDEQYF; CDR3nt: TGTGCCAGCAGCTTAGTAGTGACAGGGAGCGACGAGCAGTACTTC
v_gene: TRBV30; abundance: many; d_gene: TRBD1; j_gene: TRBJ1-2; CDR3aa: CAWSAGQGVGGYTF; CDR3nt: TGTGCCTGGAGCGCCGGACAGGGAGTGGGCGGCTACACCTTC
v_gene: TRBV5-1; abundance: many; d_gene: TRBD2; j_gene: TRBJ2-1; CDR3aa: CASSWTSGSNEQFF; CDR3nt: TGCGCCAGCAGCTGGACTAGCGGGAGCAATGAGCAGTTCTTC
v_gene: TRBV12-3/TRBV12-4; abundance: many; d_gene: -; j_gene: TRBJ2-2; CDR3aa: CASSLGPGNTGELFF; CDR3nt: TGTGCCAGCAGTTTAGGTCCGGGAAACACCGGGGAGCTGTTTTTT
v_gene: TRBV2; abundance: many; d_gene: TRBD1; j_gene: TRBJ1-6; CDR3aa: CASSEGDRGHSPLHF; CDR3nt: TGTGCCAGCAGTGAAGGGGACAGGGGTCATTCACCCCTCCACTTT
v_gene: TRBV3-1; abundance: -; d_gene: TRBD1; j_gene: TRBJ1-5; CDR3aa: CASSQYPRTGTFNQPQHF; CDR3nt: TGTGCCAGCAGCCAATATCCCCGGACAGGAACTTTCAATCAGCCCCAGCATTTT
v_gene: TRBV5-1; abundance: many; d_gene: -; j_gene: TRBJ2-7; CDR3aa: CASSSRDTLWGASYEQYF; CDR3nt: TGCGCCAGCAGCTCCCGGGACACGTTGTGGGGAGCCTCCTACGAGCAGTACTTC
v_gene: TRBV6-2/TRBV6-3; abundance: many; d_gene: -; j_gene: TRBJ1-5; CDR3aa: CASSQRGGQPQHF; CDR3nt: TGTGCCAGCAGTCAAAGAGGTGGTCAGCCCCAGCATTTT
v_gene: TRBV7-9; abundance: -; d_gene: TRBD2; j_gene: TRBJ2-5; CDR3aa: CASSFPGTSGDPARQETQYF; CDR3nt: TGTGCCAGCAGCTTCCCCGGGACTAGCGGGGACCCAGCGAGGCAAGAGACCCAGTACTTC
v_gene: TRBV6-5; abundance: -; d_gene: -; j_gene: TRBJ2-5; CDR3aa: CASSYMTAETQYF; CDR3nt: TGTGCCAGCAGTTACATGACAGCAGAGACCCAGTACTTC
v_gene: TRBV12-3/TRBV12-4; abundance: many; d_gene: TRBD2; j_gene: TRBJ2-7; CDR3aa: CASSFTSAGYEQYF; CDR3nt: TGTGCCAGCAGTTTTACTAGCGCTGGGTACGAGCAGTACTTC
v_gene: TRBV29-1; abundance: -; d_gene: TRBD1; j_gene: TRBJ1-2; CDR3aa: CSVKKLGTGGRYGYTF; CDR3nt: TGCAGCGTCAAAAAACTAGGGACAGGGGGCCGCTATGGCTACACCTTC
v_gene: TRBV11-1; abundance: many; d_gene: -; j_gene: TRBJ2-5; CDR3aa: CASSLFNSGQETQYF; CDR3nt: TGTGCCAGCAGCCTTTTTAATAGCGGCCAAGAGACCCAGTACTTC
v_gene: TRBV20-1; abundance: -; d_gene: -; j_gene: TRBJ1-6; CDR3aa: CSASETGEPSPLHF; CDR3nt: TGCAGTGCTAGTGAGACAGGAGAGCCTTCCCCCCTCCACTTT
v_gene: TRBV2; abundance: many; d_gene: TRBD1; j_gene: TRBJ1-2; CDR3aa: CASSDYSGTGGYTF; CDR3nt: TGTGCCAGCAGTGACTATTCCGGGACAGGGGGCTACACCTTC
v_gene: TRBV10-3; abundance: -; d_gene: -; j_gene: TRBJ1-1; CDR3aa: CAISGGGGEAFF; CDR3nt: TGTGCCATCAGTGGGGGTGGGGGTGAAGCTTTCTTT
v_gene: TRBV28; abundance: many; d_gene: -; j_gene: TRBJ2-7; CDR3aa: CASTSLFGEQDFYEQYF; CDR3nt: TGTGCCAGCACCTCTTTGTTCGGGGAACAGGACTTCTACGAGCAGTACTTC
v_gene: TRBV9; abundance: -; d_gene: TRBD2; j_gene: TRBJ2-3; CDR3aa: CASSVGTSGITDTQYF; CDR3nt: TGTGCCAGCAGCGTAGGTACTAGCGGGATAACAGATACGCAGTATTTT
v_gene: TRBV18; abundance: many; d_gene: TRBD1; j_gene: TRBJ2-7; CDR3aa: CASSPLVGQGVFEQYF; CDR3nt: TGTGCCAGCTCACCACTGGTAGGACAGGGGGTTTTCGAGCAGTACTTC
v_gene: TRBV12-3/TRBV12-4; abundance: many; d_gene: TRBD2; j_gene: TRBJ2-1; CDR3aa: CASSLRGGGNEQFF; CDR3nt: TGTGCCAGCAGTTTACGGGGGGGTGGTAATGAGCAGTTCTTC
v_gene: TRBV2; abundance: many; d_gene: -; j_gene: TRBJ2-5; CDR3aa: CASSGPQETQYF; CDR3nt: TGTGCCAGCAGTGGACCCCAAGAGACCCAGTACTTC
v_gene: TRBV5-1; abundance: few; d_gene: TRBD2; j_gene: TRBJ2-1; CDR3aa: CASSPAGAFGEQFF; CDR3nt: TGCGCCAGCAGCCCCGCGGGAGCTTTCGGTGAGCAGTTCTTC
v_gene: TRBV14; abundance: -; d_gene: -; j_gene: TRBJ2-1; CDR3aa: CASRGRGSYNEQFF; CDR3nt: TGTGCCAGCAGGGGAAGGGGATCCTACAATGAGCAGTTCTTC
v_gene: TRBV5-6; abundance: many; d_gene: -; j_gene: TRBJ1-1; CDR3aa: CASSQRLIFTEAFF; CDR3nt: TGTGCCAGCAGCCAGCGACTGATTTTCACTGAAGCTTTCTTT
v_gene: TRBV9; abundance: -; d_gene: -; j_gene: TRBJ1-1; CDR3aa: CASSVEGIETEAFF; CDR3nt: TGTGCCAGCAGCGTAGAGGGGATTGAGACTGAAGCTTTCTTT
v_gene: TRBV6-2/TRBV6-3; abundance: many; d_gene: -; j_gene: TRBJ2-7; CDR3aa: CASSYSLYEQYF; CDR3nt: TGTGCCAGCAGTTACTCACTCTACGAGCAGTACTTC
v_gene: TRBV30; abundance: -; d_gene: TRBD1; j_gene: TRBJ1-5; CDR3aa: CAWSVQGSSPQHF; CDR3nt: TGTGCCTGGAGTGTACAGGGGTCATCACCCCAGCATTTT
v_gene: TRBV10-2; abundance: few; d_gene: -; j_gene: TRBJ2-7; CDR3aa: CASREPGLPYEQYF; CDR3nt: TGCGCCAGCCGGGAGCCGGGGCTCCCCTACGAGCAGTACTTC
v_gene: TRBV3-1; abundance: many; d_gene: TRBD2; j_gene: TRBJ2-3; CDR3aa: CASSQDRTSGRGTDTQYF; CDR3nt: TGTGCCAGCAGCCAAGATCGAACTAGCGGGCGAGGAACAGATACGCAGTATTTT